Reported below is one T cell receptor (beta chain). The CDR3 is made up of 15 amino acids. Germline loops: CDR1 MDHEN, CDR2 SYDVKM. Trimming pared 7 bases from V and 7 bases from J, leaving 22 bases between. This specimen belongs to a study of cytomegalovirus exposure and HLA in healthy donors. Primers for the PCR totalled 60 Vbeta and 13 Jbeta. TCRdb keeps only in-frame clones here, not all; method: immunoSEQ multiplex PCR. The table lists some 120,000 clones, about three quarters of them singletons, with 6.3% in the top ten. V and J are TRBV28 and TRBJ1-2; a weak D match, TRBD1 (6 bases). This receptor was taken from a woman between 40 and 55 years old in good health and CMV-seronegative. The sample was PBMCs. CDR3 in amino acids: CASTDGGGLSGGYTF. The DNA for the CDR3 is TGTGCCAGCACCGACGGGGGGGGCTTATCTGGTGGCTACACCTTC.